Below, 32 T cell receptor beta chains from the same sample are listed, as sequenced in a study of cytomegalovirus exposure and HLA in healthy donors. PCR primers comprised 60 Vbeta and 13 Jbeta primers. Data came from immunoSEQ multiplex PCR; TCRdb stores just in-frame clones and leaves some out. The sample has 150,000 to 200,000 clones, 76% seen once. Sample: PBMCs. The receptors come from a man younger than 35 in good health and CMV-seronegative.

This clone was counted between two and nine times. The chain uses TRBV11-1 and TRBJ2-7; D not certain. This CDR3 spans 12 amino acids. Per germline, CDR1 SGHAT and CDR2 FQDESV (reference sequence). Trimming took 0 bases from V and 8 from J, leaving 8 bases between them. The chain's CDR3 is CASSLASQQQYF. The DNA for the CDR3 is TGTGCCAGCAGCTTAGCGTCACAGCAGCAGTACTTC.

V and J are TRBV30 and TRBJ2-3, with TRBD2 matching 11 bases. V gave up 3 bases and J gave up 6 bases; unmatched junction bases: 5. Germline lookup yields CDR1 GTSNPN and CDR2 SVGIG (reference sequence). The CDR3 has 14 amino acids. CDR3 DNA: TGTGCCTGGAGCTCACTAGCGGGGGAGGATACGCAGTATTTT. This gives the protein CAWSSLAGEDTQYF.

This clone has a single count. The junction departs from the called germline gene at one end, perhaps through a read error. V gene TRBV6-1 combines with J gene TRBJ1-5; TRBD1 is a possible D gene (5 bases). The CDR3 length is 15 residues. Looked up from germline, CDR1 is MNHNS and CDR2 is SASEGT. CDR3 nucleotides: TGTGCCAGCAGGGAAGTCCTGGGGCGCAATCAGCCCCAGCATTTT. Translation: CASREVLGRNQPQHF.

J is TRBJ1-5 and V is TRBV2, with D maybe TRBD1 (5 bases). The germline V gene has CDR1 SNHLY and CDR2 FYNNEI. V lost 3 bases to trimming and J lost 4 bases, with 13 bases between them. CDR3 length: 15 residues. The CDR3 DNA sequence: TGTGCCAGCAGTGATGGGGGGAGGGATAATCAGCCCCAGCATTTT. Translated: CASSDGGRDNQPQHF.

This sequence joins TRBV19 and TRBJ2-1; D is uncertain. CDR1 is LNHDA and CDR2 is SQIVND in the germline V gene (reference sequence). This CDR3 is 14 amino acids long. V was clipped by 5 bases and J by 4 bases, with 12 bases between them. The CDR3 reads CASSPRVLYNEQFF. CDR3 bases: TGTGCCAGTAGTCCCCGGGTCCTATACAATGAGCAGTTCTTC.

The chain is built from TRBV6-6 and TRBJ2-7; 7 bases align to TRBD1. Looked up from germline, CDR1 is MNHNY and CDR2 is SVGAGI (reference sequence). CDR3 length: 15 residues. The J segment lost 2 bases and the V segment lost 1 base, leaving 5 bases of the junction unmatched. The CDR3 nucleotides read TGTGCCAGCAGTTACTGGGACAGCACCACCTACGAGCAGTACTTC. Residues: CASSYWDSTTYEQYF.

The J gene is TRBJ1-1, the V gene TRBV7-2; D gene unclear. CDR3 size: 12 residues. CDR1 and CDR2 from the germline V gene are SGHTA and FQGNSA. V was shortened by 8 bases and J by 4 bases, with 11 bases between the two germline ends. The CDR3 is CASGRLSTEAFF. Written as DNA, the CDR3 is TGTGCCAGCGGCCGTTTATCCACTGAAGCTTTCTTT. Variable domain in full (rest from reference TRBV7-2 and TRBJ1-1): GAGVSQSPSNKVTEKGKDVELRCDPISGHTALYWYRQSLGQGLEFLIYFQGNSAPDKSGLPSDRFSAERTGGSVSTLTIQRTQQEDSAVYLCASGRLSTEAFFGQGTRLTVV.

This sequence joins TRBV5-4 and TRBJ1-2; 8 bases align to TRBD1. The V gene end was trimmed by 5 bases and the J gene end by 7 bases; junction bases not matched to a gene: 10. This CDR3 has 14 residues. Germline V gene data show CDR1 as SGHNT and CDR2 as YYREEE (reference sequence). This chain's CDR3 is CASSYGQGPGGYTF. The CDR3 DNA follows: TGTGCCAGCAGTTATGGACAGGGACCCGGTGGCTACACCTTC.

This clone was seen once. The chain combines TRBV28 with TRBJ2-2; D uncertain. Trimming took off 2 bases at V and 6 bases at J, with 7 bases between the two ends. Germline V gives CDR1 MDHEN, CDR2 SYDVKM. The CDR3 runs 13 residues. CDR3 bases: TGTGCCAGCAGTTTAATACGGTCCGGGGAGCTGTTTTTT. This gives the protein CASSLIRSGELFF.

J is TRBJ1-5 and V is TRBV27; TRBD1 matches 10 bases. Losses at the gene ends were 3 bases for V and 3 bases for J; bases not matched to a gene: 5. CDR1 MNHEY and CDR2 SMNVEV come from the germline V gene (reference sequence). This CDR3 comprises 16 residues. The CDR3 loop reads CASSFLGTGVNQPQHF. The CDR3, as DNA: TGTGCCAGCAGTTTCCTGGGGACAGGGGTCAATCAGCCCCAGCATTTT.

This clone was counted between two and nine times. The rearrangement joins TRBV7-8 to TRBJ2-7; a possible D gene is TRBD2 (6 bases). This CDR3 has 14 residues. The V end lost 0 bases, the J end lost 7 bases, and 13 bases lay between the germline ends. Germline CDR1 reads SGHVS; CDR2 reads FQNEAQ. The CDR3 loop is CASSLAPGLREQYF. In DNA form, the CDR3 reads TGTGCCAGCAGCTTAGCGCCGGGACTCAGAGAGCAGTACTTC.

This clone has more than one count but fewer than ten. This chain connects TRBV19 to TRBJ2-5, with TRBD1 matching 9 bases. The CDR3 covers 14 residues. Germline loops: CDR1 LNHDA, CDR2 SQIVND (reference sequence). V lost 5 bases and J lost 2; bases outside the gene matches: 3. CDR3 coding DNA: TGTGCCAGTAGTGCCGGGACAGGGCAAGAGACCCAGTACTTC. Translated, it gives CASSAGTGQETQYF.

V is TRBV7-8 and J is TRBJ2-1, with 13 bases aligning to TRBD2. After removal of 4 bases from V and 1 base from J, the junction contained 7 bases not matched to a gene. The CDR3 is 18 residues long. Per germline, CDR1 SGHVS and CDR2 FQNEAQ. CDR3 in DNA: TGTGCCAGCAGCTCCCAGACTAGCGGGGGGACATCCTACAATGAGCAGTTCTTC. This sequence encodes CASSSQTSGGTSYNEQFF.

This rearrangement joins TRBV5-4 to TRBJ2-2; D gene ambiguous. V shed 4 bases and J shed 4 bases, with 14 bases lying between them. Germline V gives CDR1 SGHNT, CDR2 YYREEE (reference sequence). The CDR3 is 15 residues long. CDR3 residues: CASSPVSQRTGELFF. DNA for the CDR3: TGTGCCAGCAGCCCCGTCAGTCAGCGCACCGGGGAGCTGTTTTTT.

The chain is built from TRBV21-1 and TRBJ2-7; the table calls TRBD1, which could not be checked here. TRBV21-1 corresponds to a pseudogene. The CDR3 is 12 residues long. The CDR3 nucleotides read TGTGCCAGCAGCAGAAATCTTAGGGGGCAGTACTTC. This codes for CASSRNLRGQYF.

This clone was recorded a few times. This chain joins TRBV9 and TRBJ1-5; D call uncertain. This CDR3 has 13 amino acids. Germline lookup yields CDR1 SGDLS and CDR2 YYNGEE. The ends were cut back, 0 bases at V and 4 bases at J, with 5 bases in the middle. DNA of the CDR3: TGTGCCAGCAGCGTAGGGAGTAATCAGCCCCAGCATTTT. This gives the protein CASSVGSNQPQHF.

V and J are TRBV29-1 and TRBJ1-5; tentatively, D is TRBD1 (5 bases). Germline CDR1 is SQVTM and CDR2 is ANQGSEA. This CDR3 is 15 amino acids long. The V and J ends lost 7 bases and 5 bases respectively, with 21 bases between them. The CDR3 nucleotides read TGCAGCGCTGGGGTTGGGCAGGGTGTTGATCAGCCCCAGCATTTT. Its protein product is CSAGVGQGVDQPQHF.

The V gene is TRBV9, the J gene TRBJ2-7, with 10 bases aligning to TRBD2. Germline CDR1 is SGDLS and CDR2 is YYNGEE. Germline trimming cut 0 bases from V and 6 bases from J; bases unmatched to any gene: 15. The CDR3 runs to 18 residues. The CDR3 nucleotides are TGTGCCAGCAGCGTAGGGGGTCTAGCGGGAGACATATCGGGCGAGCAGTACTTC. Translating it yields CASSVGGLAGDISGEQYF.

In this sample, this clone turned up a few times. CDR3 DNA sequence: TGTGCCAGCAGCAACGCACAGGGGGCTTCGAATTCACCCCTCCACTTT. Translation gives CASSNAQGASNSPLHF. The chain has TRBV6-6 and TRBJ1-6, with 9 bases lining up with TRBD1. Germline V gene data show CDR1 as MNHNY and CDR2 as SVGAGI (reference sequence). With 6 bases clipped from V and 7 bases from J, the junction kept 10 bases outside the gene matches. This CDR3 region has 16 residues.

This clone was recorded a few times. The rearrangement uses TRBV25-1 and TRBJ2-1; D is undetermined. V was trimmed by 7 bases and J by 6 bases, leaving 19 bases between them. Germline V gives CDR1 MGHDK, CDR2 SYGVNS. This CDR3 comprises 15 residues. The CDR3 here is CASTLGHSGGNEQFF. The CDR3, as DNA: TGTGCCAGCACCCTCGGTCATTCCGGTGGCAATGAGCAGTTCTTC.

The chain has TRBV19 and TRBJ2-3; D uncertain. The CDR3 has 16 residues. CDR1 and CDR2 (germline): LNHDA, SQIVND (reference sequence). V dropped 3 bases and J dropped 0 bases, with 13 bases sitting between them. In nucleotides, the CDR3 is TGTGCCAGTAGTATCCTGCTATCGACTAGCACAGATACGCAGTATTTT. Its protein product is CASSILLSTSTDTQYF.

The chain recombines TRBV11-1 with TRBJ1-1; TRBD1 agrees at 8 bases. The CDR3 sequence is 14 residues long. CDR1 and CDR2 (germline): SGHAT, FQDESV (reference sequence). V shed 5 bases and J 7 bases; nucleotides not matched to a gene: 9. The CDR3 spells CASSPPRTGHEAFF. The CDR3 nucleotides are TGTGCCAGCAGCCCCCCACGGACAGGGCATGAAGCTTTCTTT.

The gene calls are TRBV7-9 and TRBJ2-1; weak D call: TRBD1 (5 bases). The CDR3 contains 15 residues. V gave up 6 bases and J gave up 8 bases, with 20 bases separating them. The germline CDR1 and CDR2 sequences are SEHNR and FQNEAQ (reference sequence). The CDR3: CASSSSRQIKDEQFF. As DNA, the CDR3 is TGTGCCAGCAGTTCCTCCCGACAGATTAAAGATGAGCAGTTCTTC. Drawing the rest from reference TRBV7-9 and TRBJ2-1, the complete variable domain is DTGVSQNPRHKITKRGQNVTFRCDPISEHNRLYWYRQTLGQGPEFLTYFQNEAQLEKSRLLSDRFSAERPKGSFSTLEIQRTEQGDSAMYLCASSSSRQIKDEQFFGPGTRLTVL.

This clone was seen only a few times. The chain recombines TRBV5-1 with TRBJ1-3; 7 bases are a match to TRBD1. Germline assignment: CDR1 SGHRS and CDR2 YFSETQ. This CDR3 spans 15 amino acids. Trimming removed 5 bases from V and 0 bases from J; junction bases left unmatched: 5. This CDR3 is CASSPGQSSGNTIYF. As DNA, the CDR3 is TGCGCCAGCAGTCCGGGACAGAGCTCTGGAAACACCATATATTTT.

The gene calls are TRBV30 and TRBJ2-1; the D gene is possibly TRBD1 (6 bases). In germline, CDR1 is GTSNPN, CDR2 SVGIG (reference sequence). CDR3 length: 14 residues. Trimming removed 0 bases at V and 7 bases at J, with 13 bases between. CDR3 bases: TGTGCCTGGAGTGTACGCAGGGGAAGAAATGAGCAGTTCTTC. Translating it yields CAWSVRRGRNEQFF.

The rearrangement links TRBV27 to TRBJ1-3, with 10 bases aligning to TRBD1. V gave up 8 bases and J gave up 4 bases; unmatched junction bases: 11. CDR3 size: 16 residues. CDR1 MNHEY and CDR2 SMNVEV come from the germline V gene (reference sequence). For the CDR3, the DNA is TGTGCCAGCGGACCGGACAGGGGGTTCTCAGGAAACACCATATATTTT. Protein product: CASGPDRGFSGNTIYF.

This clone was counted only a few times. The chain recombines TRBV19 with TRBJ2-7; the D gene is possibly TRBD1 (6 bases). Trimming took off 3 bases at V and 6 bases at J, with 15 bases between the two ends. Germline lookup yields CDR1 LNHDA and CDR2 SQIVND (reference sequence). This CDR3 has 14 amino acids. The CDR3 DNA reads as TGTGCCAGTAGTATTGGAAAGGGGGTAGGCGAGCAGTACTTC. This gives the protein CASSIGKGVGEQYF. Combining the CDR3 with reference TRBV19 and TRBJ2-7 gives the whole variable domain DGGITQSPKYLFRKEGQNVTLSCEQNLNHDAMYWYRQDPGQGLRLIYYSQIVNDFQKGDIAEGYSVSREKKESFPLTVTSAQKNPTAFYLCASSIGKGVGEQYFGPGTRLTVT.

This chain uses TRBV7-8 with TRBJ2-5; the D gene is possibly TRBD2 (6 bases). V was trimmed by 0 bases and J by 1 base, leaving 9 bases between them. This CDR3 contains 15 residues. Looked up from germline, CDR1 is SGHVS and CDR2 is FQNEAQ. CDR3 nucleotide sequence: TGTGCCAGCAGCTTAGCGGGGGGTTTCCAAGAGACCCAGTACTTC. It is translated as CASSLAGGFQETQYF.

The chain couples TRBV6-5 to TRBJ1-2; TRBD1 matches at 7 bases. Germline-derived CDR1 and CDR2 are MNHEY and SVGAGI. Trimming cost V 5 bases and J 5 bases; bases outside gene matches: 5. The CDR3 is 13 amino acids. The CDR3 protein is CASSQTGSYGYTF. CDR3 DNA: TGTGCCAGCAGTCAGACAGGGTCTTATGGCTACACCTTC.

The rearrangement joins TRBV7-2 to TRBJ1-5; D may be TRBD1 (6 bases). This CDR3 contains 14 residues. The V and J ends lost 3 bases and 2 bases respectively, with 8 bases between them. Germline assignment: CDR1 SGHTA and CDR2 FQGNSA. The CDR3 spells CASSFGQRNQPQHF. DNA for the CDR3: TGTGCCAGCAGCTTCGGACAGCGCAATCAGCCCCAGCATTTT. Looking up the rest from reference TRBV7-2 and TRBJ1-5 gives the full variable domain: GAGVSQSPSNKVTEKGKDVELRCDPISGHTALYWYRQSLGQGLEFLIYFQGNSAPDKSGLPSDRFSAERTGGSVSTLTIQRTQQEDSAVYLCASSFGQRNQPQHFGDGTRLSIL.

This chain joins TRBV19 and TRBJ2-4; tentative D call: TRBD2 (8 bases). The CDR3 runs 15 residues. With 5 bases removed from V and 6 bases from J, the gap between germline ends came to 17 bases. From germline, CDR1 is LNHDA and CDR2 SQIVND (reference sequence). CDR3 loop: CASSFLRGDRNIQYF. Written as DNA, the CDR3 is TGTGCCAGTAGTTTCTTGCGGGGGGACAGAAACATTCAGTACTTC.

Comment on this clone: Other DNA sequences in this specimen translate into the identical CDR3. The chain combines TRBV28 with TRBJ1-3; D not certain. The length of the CDR3 is 12 residues. Germline CDR1 is MDHEN and CDR2 is SYDVKM. V shed 8 bases and J shed 0 bases, with 5 bases lying between them. CDR3 bases: TGTGCCAGCCGGTCCTCTGGAAACACCATATATTTT. It specifies CASRSSGNTIYF.